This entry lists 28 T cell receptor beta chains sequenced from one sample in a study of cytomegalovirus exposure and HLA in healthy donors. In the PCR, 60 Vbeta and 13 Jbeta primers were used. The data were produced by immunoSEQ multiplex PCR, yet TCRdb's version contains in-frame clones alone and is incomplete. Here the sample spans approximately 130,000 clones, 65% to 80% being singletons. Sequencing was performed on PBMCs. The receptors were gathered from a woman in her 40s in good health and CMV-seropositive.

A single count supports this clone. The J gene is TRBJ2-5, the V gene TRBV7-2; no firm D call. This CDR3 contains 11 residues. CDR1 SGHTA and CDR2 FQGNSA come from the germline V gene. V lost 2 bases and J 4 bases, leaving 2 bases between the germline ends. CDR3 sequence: CASSLLETQYF. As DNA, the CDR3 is TGTGCCAGCAGCTTACTAGAGACCCAGTACTTC.

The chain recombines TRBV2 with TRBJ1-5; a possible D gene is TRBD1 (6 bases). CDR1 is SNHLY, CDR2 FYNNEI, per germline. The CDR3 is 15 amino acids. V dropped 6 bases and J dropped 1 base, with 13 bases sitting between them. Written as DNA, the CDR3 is TGTGCCAGCAGAACACAGGGAATGAGCAATCAGCCCCAGCATTTT. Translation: CASRTQGMSNQPQHF.

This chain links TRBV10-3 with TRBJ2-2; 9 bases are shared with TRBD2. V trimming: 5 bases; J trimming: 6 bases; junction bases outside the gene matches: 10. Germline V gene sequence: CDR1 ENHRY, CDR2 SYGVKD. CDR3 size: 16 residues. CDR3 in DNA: TGTGCCATCAGTACGCAGACTAGCGGTGCGGCCGGGGAGCTGTTTTTT. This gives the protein CAISTQTSGAAGELFF.

CDR3 sequence: CASSPRTSGRELFF. CDR3 in DNA: TGTGCCAGCTCACCACGGACTAGCGGGCGGGAGCTGTTTTTT. This sequence joins TRBV18 and TRBJ2-2; 11 bases match TRBD2. Unmatched junction bases numbered 1, after V lost 1 base and J lost 9 bases. Germline CDR1 and CDR2: KGHSH and LQKENI. The CDR3 contains 14 residues.

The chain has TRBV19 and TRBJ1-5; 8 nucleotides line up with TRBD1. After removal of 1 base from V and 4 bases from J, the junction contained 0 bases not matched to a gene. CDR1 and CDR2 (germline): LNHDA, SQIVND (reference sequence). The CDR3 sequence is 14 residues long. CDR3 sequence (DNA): TGTGCCAGTAGTATAGGGACAGGGAATCAGCCCCAGCATTTT. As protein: CASSIGTGNQPQHF.

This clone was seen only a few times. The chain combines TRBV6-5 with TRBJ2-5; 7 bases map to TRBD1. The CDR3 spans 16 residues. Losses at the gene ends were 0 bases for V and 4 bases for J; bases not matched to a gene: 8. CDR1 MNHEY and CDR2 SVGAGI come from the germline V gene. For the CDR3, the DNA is TGTGCCAGCAGTTACTCGCAGGGGGAGCTTGGAGAGACCCAGTACTTC. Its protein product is CASSYSQGELGETQYF.

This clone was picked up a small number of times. In nucleotides, the CDR3 is TGTGCCAGCAGCTTGAGTTGGGAAGCTTTCTTT. It specifies CASSLSWEAFF. The chain carries TRBV7-9 and TRBJ1-1; no definite D call. Trimming cost V 3 bases and J 8 bases, with 7 bases left between them. The germline CDR1 and CDR2 sequences are SEHNR and FQNEAQ (reference sequence). The CDR3 consists of 11 residues.

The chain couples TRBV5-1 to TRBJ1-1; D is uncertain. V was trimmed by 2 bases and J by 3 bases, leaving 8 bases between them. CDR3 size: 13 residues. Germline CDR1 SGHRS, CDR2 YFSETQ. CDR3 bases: TGCGCCAGCAGCTTCACAGCGGACACTGAAGCTTTCTTT. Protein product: CASSFTADTEAFF.

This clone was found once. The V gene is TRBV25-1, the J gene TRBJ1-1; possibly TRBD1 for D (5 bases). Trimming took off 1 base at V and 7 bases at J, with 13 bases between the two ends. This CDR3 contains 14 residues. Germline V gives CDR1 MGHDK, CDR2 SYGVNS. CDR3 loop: CASSELGLGGEAFF. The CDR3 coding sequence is TGTGCCAGCAGTGAATTAGGCCTCGGGGGTGAAGCTTTCTTT.

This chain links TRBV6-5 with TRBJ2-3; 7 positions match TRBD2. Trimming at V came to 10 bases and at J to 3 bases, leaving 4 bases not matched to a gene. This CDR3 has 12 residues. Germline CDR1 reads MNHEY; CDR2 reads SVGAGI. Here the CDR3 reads CATERGTDTQYF. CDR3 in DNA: TGTGCCACCGAGCGGGGAACAGATACGCAGTATTTT.

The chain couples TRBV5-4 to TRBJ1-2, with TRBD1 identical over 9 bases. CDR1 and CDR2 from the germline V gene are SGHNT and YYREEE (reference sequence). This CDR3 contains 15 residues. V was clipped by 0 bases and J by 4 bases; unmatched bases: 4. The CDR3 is CASSLGGQGFYGYTF. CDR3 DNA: TGTGCCAGCAGCTTGGGGGGACAGGGATTCTATGGCTACACCTTC.

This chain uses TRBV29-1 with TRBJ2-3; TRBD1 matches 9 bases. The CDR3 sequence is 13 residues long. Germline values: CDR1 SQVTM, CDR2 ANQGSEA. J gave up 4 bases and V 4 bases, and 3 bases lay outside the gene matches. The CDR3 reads CSVGGQGSDTQYF. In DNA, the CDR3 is TGCAGCGTTGGGGGACAGGGTTCAGATACGCAGTATTTT.

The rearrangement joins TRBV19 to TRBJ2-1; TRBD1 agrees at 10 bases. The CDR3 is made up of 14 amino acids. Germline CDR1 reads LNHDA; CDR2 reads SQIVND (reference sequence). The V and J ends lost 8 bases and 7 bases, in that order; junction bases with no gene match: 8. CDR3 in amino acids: CASERQGALNEQFF. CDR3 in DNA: TGTGCCAGTGAGAGACAGGGGGCTTTAAATGAGCAGTTCTTC.

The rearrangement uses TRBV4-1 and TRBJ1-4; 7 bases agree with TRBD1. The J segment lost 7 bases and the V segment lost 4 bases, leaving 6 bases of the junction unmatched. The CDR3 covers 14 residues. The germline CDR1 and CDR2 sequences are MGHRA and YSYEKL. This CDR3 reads CASSPLTGAEKLFF. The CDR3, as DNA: TGCGCCAGCAGCCCCCTTACAGGGGCTGAAAAACTGTTTTTT.

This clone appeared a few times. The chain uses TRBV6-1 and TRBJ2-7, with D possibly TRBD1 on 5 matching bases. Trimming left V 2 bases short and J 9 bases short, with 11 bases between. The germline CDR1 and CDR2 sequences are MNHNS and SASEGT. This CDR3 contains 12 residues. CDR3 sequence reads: CASSESQGSQYF. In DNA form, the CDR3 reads TGTGCCAGCAGTGAATCCCAGGGTTCGCAGTACTTC.

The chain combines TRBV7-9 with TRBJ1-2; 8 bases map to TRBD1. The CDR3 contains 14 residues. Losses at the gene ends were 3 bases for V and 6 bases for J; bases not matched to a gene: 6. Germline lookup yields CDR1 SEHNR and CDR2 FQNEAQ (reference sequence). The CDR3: CASSFEGQGDGYTF. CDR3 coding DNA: TGTGCCAGCAGCTTCGAAGGACAGGGCGATGGCTACACCTTC. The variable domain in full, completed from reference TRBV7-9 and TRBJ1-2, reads DTGVSQNPRHKITKRGQNVTFRCDPISEHNRLYWYRQTLGQGPEFLTYFQNEAQLEKSRLLSDRFSAERPKGSFSTLEIQRTEQGDSAMYLCASSFEGQGDGYTFGSGTRLTVV.

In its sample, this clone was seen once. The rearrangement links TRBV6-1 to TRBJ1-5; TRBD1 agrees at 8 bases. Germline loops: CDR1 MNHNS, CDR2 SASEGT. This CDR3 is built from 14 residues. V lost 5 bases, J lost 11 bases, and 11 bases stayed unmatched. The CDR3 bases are TGTGCCAGCAGTCCAAAGACAGGGGAGGGTTCCCAGCATTTT. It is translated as CASSPKTGEGSQHF.

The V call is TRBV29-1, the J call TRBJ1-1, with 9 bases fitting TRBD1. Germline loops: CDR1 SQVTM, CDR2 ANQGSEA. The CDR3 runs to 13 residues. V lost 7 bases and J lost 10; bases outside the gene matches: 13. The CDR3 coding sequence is TGCAGCGCGTCACAGGGGGCAGTGGCTCGAGCTTTCTTT. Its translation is CSASQGAVARAFF.

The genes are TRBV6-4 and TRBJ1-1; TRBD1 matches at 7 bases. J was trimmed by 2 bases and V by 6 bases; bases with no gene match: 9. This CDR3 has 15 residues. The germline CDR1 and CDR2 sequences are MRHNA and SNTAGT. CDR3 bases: TGTGCCAGCAGGGGTTCGCGGGACAGAAACACTGAAGCTTTCTTT. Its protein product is CASRGSRDRNTEAFF.

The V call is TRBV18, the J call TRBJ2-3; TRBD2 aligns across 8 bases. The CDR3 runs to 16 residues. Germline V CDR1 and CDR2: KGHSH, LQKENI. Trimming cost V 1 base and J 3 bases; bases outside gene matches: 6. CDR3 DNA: TGTGCCAGCTCACCACGGGTTAGCGGGATAACAGATACGCAGTATTTT. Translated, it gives CASSPRVSGITDTQYF.

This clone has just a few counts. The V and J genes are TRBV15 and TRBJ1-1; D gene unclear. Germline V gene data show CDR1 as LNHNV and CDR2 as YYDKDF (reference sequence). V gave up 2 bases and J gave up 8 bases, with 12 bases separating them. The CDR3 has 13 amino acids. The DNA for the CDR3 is TGTGCCACCAGCAGAACAAGAACCACCGAAGCTTTCTTT. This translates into CATSRTRTTEAFF. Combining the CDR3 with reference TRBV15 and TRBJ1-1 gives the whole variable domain DAMVIQNPRYQVTQFGKPVTLSCSQTLNHNVMYWYQQKSSQAPKLLFHYYDKDFNNEADTPDNFQSRRPNTSFCFLDIRSPGLGDTAMYLCATSRTRTTEAFFGQGTRLTVV.

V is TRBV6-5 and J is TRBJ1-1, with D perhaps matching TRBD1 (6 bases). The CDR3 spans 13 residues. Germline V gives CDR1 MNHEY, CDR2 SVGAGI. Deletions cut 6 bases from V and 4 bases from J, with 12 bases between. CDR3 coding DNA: TGTGCCAGCAGCTTAGGACAGCTCACTGAAGCTTTCTTT. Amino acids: CASSLGQLTEAFF.

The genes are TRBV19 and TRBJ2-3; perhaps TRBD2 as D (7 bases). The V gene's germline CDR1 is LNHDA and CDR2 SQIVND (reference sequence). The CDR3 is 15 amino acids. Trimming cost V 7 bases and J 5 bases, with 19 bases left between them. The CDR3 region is CASNSPGGPKDTQYF. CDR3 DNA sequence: TGTGCCAGTAATTCCCCCGGGGGGCCTAAAGATACGCAGTATTTT. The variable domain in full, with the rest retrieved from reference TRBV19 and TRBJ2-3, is DGGITQSPKYLFRKEGQNVTLSCEQNLNHDAMYWYRQDPGQGLRLIYYSQIVNDFQKGDIAEGYSVSREKKESFPLTVTSAQKNPTAFYLCASNSPGGPKDTQYFGPGTRLTVL.

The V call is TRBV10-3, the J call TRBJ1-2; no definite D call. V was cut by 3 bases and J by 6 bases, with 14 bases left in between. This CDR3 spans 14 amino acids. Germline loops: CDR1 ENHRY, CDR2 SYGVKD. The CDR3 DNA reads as TGTGCCATCAGTGATACCGGGAGGTTAAATGGCTACACCTTC. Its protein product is CAISDTGRLNGYTF.

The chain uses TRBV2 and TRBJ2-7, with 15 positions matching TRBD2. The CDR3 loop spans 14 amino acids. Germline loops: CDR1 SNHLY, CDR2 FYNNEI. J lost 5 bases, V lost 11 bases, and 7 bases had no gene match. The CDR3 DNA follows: TGTGCCGGGGTCGGGACTAGCGGGAGGAACGAGCAGTACTTC. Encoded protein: CAGVGTSGRNEQYF.

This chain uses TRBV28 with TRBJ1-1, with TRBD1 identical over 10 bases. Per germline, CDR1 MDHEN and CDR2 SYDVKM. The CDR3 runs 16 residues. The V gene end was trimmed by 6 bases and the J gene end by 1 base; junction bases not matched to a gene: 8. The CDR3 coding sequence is TGTGCCAGCAGCCCTATGGGACAGGGGCAGAACACTGAAGCTTTCTTT. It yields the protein CASSPMGQGQNTEAFF.

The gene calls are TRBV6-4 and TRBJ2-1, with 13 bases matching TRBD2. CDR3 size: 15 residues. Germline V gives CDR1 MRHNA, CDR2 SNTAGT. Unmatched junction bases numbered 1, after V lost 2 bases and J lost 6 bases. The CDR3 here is CASSDRTSGSNEQFF. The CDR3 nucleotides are TGTGCCAGCAGTGACAGGACTAGCGGGAGCAATGAGCAGTTCTTC.

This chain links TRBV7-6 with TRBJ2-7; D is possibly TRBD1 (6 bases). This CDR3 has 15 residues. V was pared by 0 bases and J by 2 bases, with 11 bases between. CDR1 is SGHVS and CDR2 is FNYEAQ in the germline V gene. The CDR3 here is CASSLAPDSTYEQYF. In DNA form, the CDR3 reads TGTGCCAGCAGCTTAGCCCCGGACAGTACCTACGAGCAGTACTTC.